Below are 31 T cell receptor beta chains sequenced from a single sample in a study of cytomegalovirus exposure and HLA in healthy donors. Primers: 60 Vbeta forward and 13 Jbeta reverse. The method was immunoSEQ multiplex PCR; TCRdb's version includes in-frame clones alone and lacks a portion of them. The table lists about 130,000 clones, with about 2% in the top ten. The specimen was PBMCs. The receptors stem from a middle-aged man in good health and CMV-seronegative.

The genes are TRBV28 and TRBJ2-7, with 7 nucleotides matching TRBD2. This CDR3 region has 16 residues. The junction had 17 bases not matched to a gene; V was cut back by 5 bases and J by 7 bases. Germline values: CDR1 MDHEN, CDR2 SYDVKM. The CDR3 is CASSPMWGRAWGEQYF. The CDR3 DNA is TGTGCCAGCAGTCCCATGTGGGGGAGGGCCTGGGGGGAGCAGTACTTC.

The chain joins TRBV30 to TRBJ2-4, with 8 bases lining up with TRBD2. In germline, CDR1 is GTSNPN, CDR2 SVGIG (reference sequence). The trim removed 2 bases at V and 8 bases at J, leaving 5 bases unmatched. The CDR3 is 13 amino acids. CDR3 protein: CAWSPGLVDIQYF. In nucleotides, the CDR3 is TGTGCCTGGAGTCCGGGACTAGTCGACATTCAGTACTTC.

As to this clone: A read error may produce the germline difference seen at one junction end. The CDR3 is CASSSLTSGAPRETQYF. CDR3 in DNA: TGTGCTAGCAGCTCCTTGACTAGCGGGGCCCCACGGGAGACCCAGTACTTC. The chain joins TRBV7-7 to TRBJ2-5, with 11 bases identical to TRBD2. Germline V lookup: CDR1 SSHAT, CDR2 FNYEAQ (reference sequence). The CDR3 has 17 amino acids.

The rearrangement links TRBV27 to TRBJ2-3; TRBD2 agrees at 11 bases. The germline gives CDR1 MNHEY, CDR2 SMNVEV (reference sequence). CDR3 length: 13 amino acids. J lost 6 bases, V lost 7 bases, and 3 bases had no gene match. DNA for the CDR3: TGTGCCAGCAAACTAGCGGGAGTTGATACGCAGTATTTT. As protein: CASKLAGVDTQYF.

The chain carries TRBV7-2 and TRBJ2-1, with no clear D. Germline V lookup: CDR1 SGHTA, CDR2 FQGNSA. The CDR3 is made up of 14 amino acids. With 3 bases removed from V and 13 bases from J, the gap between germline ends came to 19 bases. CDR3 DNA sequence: TGTGCCAGCAGCTTTTTTAGAGAAGAGGCGAACCAGTTCTTC. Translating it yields CASSFFREEANQFF.

CDR3 coding DNA: TGTGCCAGCAGCTCCCGCGGACAGGTTGGAGATGGCTACACCTTC. Protein product: CASSSRGQVGDGYTF. This chain uses TRBV6-4 with TRBJ1-2; 7 bases fit TRBD1. The CDR3 extends over 15 amino acids. CDR1 is MRHNA and CDR2 is SNTAGT in the germline V gene. Trimming took 6 bases from V and 6 from J; bases not matched to a gene: 13.

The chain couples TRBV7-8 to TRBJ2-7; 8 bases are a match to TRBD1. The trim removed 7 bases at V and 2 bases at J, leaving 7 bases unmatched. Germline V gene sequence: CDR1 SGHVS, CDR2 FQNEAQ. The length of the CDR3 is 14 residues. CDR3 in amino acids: CASNDKTGAYEQYF. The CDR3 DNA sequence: TGTGCCAGCAACGATAAGACAGGGGCCTACGAGCAGTACTTC.

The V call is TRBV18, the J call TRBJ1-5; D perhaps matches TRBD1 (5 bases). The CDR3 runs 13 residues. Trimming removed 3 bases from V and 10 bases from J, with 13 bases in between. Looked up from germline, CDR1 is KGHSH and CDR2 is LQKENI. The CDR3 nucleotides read TGTGCCAGCTCACCCGACCGGGACTTTCCCCAGCATTTT. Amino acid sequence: CASSPDRDFPQHF.

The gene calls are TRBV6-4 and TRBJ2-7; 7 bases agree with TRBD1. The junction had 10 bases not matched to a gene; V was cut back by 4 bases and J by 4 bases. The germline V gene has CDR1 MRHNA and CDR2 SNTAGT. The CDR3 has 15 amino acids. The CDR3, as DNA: TGTGCCAGCAGTGGGGACCGGGACAGATGGTACGAGCAGTACTTC. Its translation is CASSGDRDRWYEQYF.

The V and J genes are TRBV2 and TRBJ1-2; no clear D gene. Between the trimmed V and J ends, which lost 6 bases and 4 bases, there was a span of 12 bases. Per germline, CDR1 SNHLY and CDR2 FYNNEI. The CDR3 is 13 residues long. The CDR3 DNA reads TGTGCCAGCAGCACGGAGATCGTCTATGGCTACACCTTC. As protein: CASSTEIVYGYTF. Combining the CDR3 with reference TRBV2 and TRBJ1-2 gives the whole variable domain EPEVTQTPSHQVTQMGQEVILRCVPISNHLYFYWYRQILGQKVEFLVSFYNNEISEKSEIFDDQFSVERPDGSNFTLKIRSTKLEDSAMYFCASSTEIVYGYTFGSGTRLTVV.

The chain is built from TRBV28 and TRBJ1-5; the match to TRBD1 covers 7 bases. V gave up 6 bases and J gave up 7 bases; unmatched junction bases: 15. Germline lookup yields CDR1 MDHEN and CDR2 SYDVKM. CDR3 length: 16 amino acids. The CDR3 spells CASRLGQSGGGQPQHF. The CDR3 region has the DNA TGTGCCAGCAGATTGGGACAGTCGGGGGGGGGCCAGCCCCAGCATTTT.

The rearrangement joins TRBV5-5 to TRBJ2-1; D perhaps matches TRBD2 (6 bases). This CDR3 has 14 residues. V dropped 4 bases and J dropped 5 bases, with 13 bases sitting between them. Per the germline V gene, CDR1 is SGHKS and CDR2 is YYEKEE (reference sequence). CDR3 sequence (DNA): TGTGCCAGCAGCAAAGGGGAGGCCCACAATGAGCAGTTCTTC. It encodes CASSKGEAHNEQFF.

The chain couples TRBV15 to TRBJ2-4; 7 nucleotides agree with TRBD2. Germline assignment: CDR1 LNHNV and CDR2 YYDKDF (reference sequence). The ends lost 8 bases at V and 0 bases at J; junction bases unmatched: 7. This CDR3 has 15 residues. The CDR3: CATLTRGVAKNIQYF. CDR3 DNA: TGTGCCACCTTAACTCGGGGGGTAGCCAAAAACATTCAGTACTTC.

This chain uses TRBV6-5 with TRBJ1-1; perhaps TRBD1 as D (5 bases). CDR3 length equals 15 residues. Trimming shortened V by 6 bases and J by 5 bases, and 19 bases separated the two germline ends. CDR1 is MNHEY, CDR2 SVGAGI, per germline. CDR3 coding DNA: TGTGCCAGCAGCCACCGAGGCTTGGGGGGGACTGAAGCTTTCTTT. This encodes CASSHRGLGGTEAFF.

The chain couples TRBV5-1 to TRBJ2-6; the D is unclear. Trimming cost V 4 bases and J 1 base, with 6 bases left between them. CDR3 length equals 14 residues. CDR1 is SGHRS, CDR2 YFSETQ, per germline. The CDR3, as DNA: TGCGCCAGCAGCCCCGGGTCTGGGGCCAACGTCCTGACTTTC. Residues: CASSPGSGANVLTF.

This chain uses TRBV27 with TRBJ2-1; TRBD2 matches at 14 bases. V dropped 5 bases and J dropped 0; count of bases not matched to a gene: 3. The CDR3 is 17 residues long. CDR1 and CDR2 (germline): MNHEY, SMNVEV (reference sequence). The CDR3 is CASSQTSGRASYNEQFF. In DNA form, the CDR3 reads TGTGCCAGCAGTCAGACTAGCGGGAGGGCCTCCTACAATGAGCAGTTCTTC.

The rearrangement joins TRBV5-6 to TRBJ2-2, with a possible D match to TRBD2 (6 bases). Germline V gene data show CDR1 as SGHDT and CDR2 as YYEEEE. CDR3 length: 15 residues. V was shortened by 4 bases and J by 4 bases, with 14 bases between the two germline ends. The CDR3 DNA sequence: TGTGCCAGCAGCACCGCGGGGTGGGTCACCGGGGAGCTGTTTTTT. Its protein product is CASSTAGWVTGELFF.

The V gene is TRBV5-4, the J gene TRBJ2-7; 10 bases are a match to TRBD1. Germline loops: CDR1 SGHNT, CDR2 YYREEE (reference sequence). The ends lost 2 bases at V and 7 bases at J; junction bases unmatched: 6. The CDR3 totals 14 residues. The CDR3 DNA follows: TGTGCCAGCAGCTTCCGACAGGGGGCGCGAGAGCAGTACTTC. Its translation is CASSFRQGAREQYF.

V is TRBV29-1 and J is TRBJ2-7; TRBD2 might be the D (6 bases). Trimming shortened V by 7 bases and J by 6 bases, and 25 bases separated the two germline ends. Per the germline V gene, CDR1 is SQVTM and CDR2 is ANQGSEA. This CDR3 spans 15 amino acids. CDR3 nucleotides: TGCAGCGCCCCCAACCCCGTCGGGAGACAAGGCGAGCAGTACTTC. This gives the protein CSAPNPVGRQGEQYF.

The CDR3 bases are TGTGCCAGCAGCTTCATAAGCGGTAGCTCCTACGAGCAGTACTTC. Amino acids: CASSFISGSSYEQYF. The chain links TRBV11-2 to TRBJ2-7, with D possibly being TRBD2 (5 bases). Germline V gene sequence: CDR1 SGHAT, CDR2 FQNNGV. The CDR3 extends over 15 amino acids. Trimming shortened V by 3 bases and J by 0 bases, and 12 bases separated the two germline ends.

The CDR3 sequence is CAISGGRGRPEAFF. CDR3 DNA: TGTGCCATCAGTGGGGGTCGGGGGAGACCTGAAGCTTTCTTT. This chain uses TRBV10-3 with TRBJ1-1; tentative D call: TRBD1 (5 bases). This CDR3 contains 14 residues. Trimming shortened V by 4 bases and J by 6 bases, and 15 bases separated the two germline ends. The germline V gene encodes CDR1 ENHRY and CDR2 SYGVKD.

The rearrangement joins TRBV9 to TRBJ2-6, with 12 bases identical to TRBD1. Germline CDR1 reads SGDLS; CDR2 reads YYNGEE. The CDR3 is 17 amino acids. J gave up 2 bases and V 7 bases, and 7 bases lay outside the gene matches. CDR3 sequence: CASAPGQGATGANVLTF. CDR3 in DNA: TGTGCCAGCGCGCCGGGACAGGGGGCCACTGGGGCCAACGTCCTGACTTTC.

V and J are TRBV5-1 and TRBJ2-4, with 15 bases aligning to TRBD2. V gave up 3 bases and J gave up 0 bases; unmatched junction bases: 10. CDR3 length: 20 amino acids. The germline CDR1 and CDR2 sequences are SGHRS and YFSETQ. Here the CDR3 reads CASSSSSGLAGGLAKNIQYF. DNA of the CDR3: TGCGCCAGCAGCTCCTCATCGGGACTAGCGGGAGGACTAGCCAAAAACATTCAGTACTTC.

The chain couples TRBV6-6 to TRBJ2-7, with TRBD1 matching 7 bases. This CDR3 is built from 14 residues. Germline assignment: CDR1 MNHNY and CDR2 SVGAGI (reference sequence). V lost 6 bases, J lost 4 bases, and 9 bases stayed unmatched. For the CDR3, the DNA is TGTGCCAGCAGCCCCGACAGGGTACGATACGAGCAGTACTTC. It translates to CASSPDRVRYEQYF.

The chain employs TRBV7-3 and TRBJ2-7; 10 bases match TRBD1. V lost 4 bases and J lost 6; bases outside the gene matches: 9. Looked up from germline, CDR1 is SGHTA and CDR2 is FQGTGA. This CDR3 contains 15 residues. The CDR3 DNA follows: TGTGCCAGCAGCTCACCCGGGACAGGGGCGGGCGAGCAGTACTTC. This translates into CASSSPGTGAGEQYF.

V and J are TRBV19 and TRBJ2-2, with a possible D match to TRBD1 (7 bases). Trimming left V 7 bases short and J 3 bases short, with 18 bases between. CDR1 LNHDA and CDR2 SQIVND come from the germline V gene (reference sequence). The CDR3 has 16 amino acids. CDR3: CASKIQGTLDTGELFF. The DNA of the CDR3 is TGTGCCAGTAAGATACAGGGGACTTTGGACACCGGGGAGCTGTTTTTT.

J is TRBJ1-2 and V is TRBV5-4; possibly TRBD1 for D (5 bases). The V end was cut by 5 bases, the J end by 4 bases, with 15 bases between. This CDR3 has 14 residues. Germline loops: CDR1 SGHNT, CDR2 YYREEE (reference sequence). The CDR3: CASSPGRGGYGYTF. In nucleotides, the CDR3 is TGTGCCAGCAGTCCGGGGCGGGGGGGCTATGGCTACACCTTC.

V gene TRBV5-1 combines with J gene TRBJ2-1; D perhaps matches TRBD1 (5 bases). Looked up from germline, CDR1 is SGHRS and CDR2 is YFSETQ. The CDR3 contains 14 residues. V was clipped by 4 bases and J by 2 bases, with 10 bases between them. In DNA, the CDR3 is TGCGCCAGCAGCCATGGGGCTCCCTACAATGAGCAGTTCTTC. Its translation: CASSHGAPYNEQFF.

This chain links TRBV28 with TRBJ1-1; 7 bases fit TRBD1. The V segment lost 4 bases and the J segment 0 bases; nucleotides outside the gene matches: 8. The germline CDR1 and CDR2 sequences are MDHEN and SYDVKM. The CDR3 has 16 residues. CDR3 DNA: TGTGCCAGCAGTTACAACAGGGGTATTATGAACACTGAAGCTTTCTTT. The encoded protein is CASSYNRGIMNTEAFF.

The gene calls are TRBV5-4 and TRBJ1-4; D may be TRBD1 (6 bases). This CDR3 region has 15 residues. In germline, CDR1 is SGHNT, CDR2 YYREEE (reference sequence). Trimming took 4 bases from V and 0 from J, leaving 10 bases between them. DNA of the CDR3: TGTGCCAGCAGCCGAGACAGGTCAACTAATGAAAAACTGTTTTTT. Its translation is CASSRDRSTNEKLFF. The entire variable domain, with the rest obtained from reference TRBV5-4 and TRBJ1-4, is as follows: ETGVTQSPTHLIKTRGQQVTLRCSSQSGHNTVSWYQQALGQGPQFIFQYYREEENGRGNFPPRFSGLQFPNYSSELNVNALELDDSALYLCASSRDRSTNEKLFFGSGTQLSVL.

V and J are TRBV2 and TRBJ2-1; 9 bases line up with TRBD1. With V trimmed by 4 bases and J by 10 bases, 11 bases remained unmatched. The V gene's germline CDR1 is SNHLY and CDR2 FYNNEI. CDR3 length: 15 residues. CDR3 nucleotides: TGTGCCAGCAGTGGGGGACAGGGTCGGTTGCGGGAGCAGTTCTTC. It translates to CASSGGQGRLREQFF.